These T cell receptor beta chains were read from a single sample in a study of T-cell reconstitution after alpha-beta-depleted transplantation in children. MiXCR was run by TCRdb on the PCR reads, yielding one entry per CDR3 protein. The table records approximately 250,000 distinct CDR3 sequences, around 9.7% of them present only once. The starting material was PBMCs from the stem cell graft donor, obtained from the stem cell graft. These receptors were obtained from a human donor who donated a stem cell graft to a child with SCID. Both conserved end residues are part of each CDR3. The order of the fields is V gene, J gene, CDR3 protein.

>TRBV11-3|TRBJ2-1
CASSPSGGYNEQFF
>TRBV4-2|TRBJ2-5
CASSQVSGGDSGETQYF
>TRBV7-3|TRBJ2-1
CASSLTLDSYNEQFF
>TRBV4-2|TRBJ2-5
CASSQESRGETQYF
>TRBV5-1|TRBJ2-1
CASSGVSSYNEQFF
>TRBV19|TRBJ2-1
CASSVQGRNEQFF
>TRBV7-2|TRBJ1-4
CASSRGTNEKLFF
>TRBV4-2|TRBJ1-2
CARGPRLDRGIFYGYTF
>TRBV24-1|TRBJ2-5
CATSDDRGRETQYF
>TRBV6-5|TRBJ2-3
CASGRGDTQYF
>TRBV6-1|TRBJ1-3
CASSARGQSSGNTIYF
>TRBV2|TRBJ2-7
CANSFRQYDQYF
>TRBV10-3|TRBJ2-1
CAIIRGSYNEQFF
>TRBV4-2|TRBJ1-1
CASSQVDEAFF
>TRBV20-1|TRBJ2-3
CSAGLAGGPSTDTQYF
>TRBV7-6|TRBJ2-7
CASSLVDQSYEQYF
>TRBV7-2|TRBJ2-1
CASSDWDEQFF
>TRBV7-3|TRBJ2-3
CASSGRGERGASTDTQYF
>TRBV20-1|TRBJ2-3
CSASLTSGGDTDTQYF
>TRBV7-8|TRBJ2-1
CASSLIRGYNEQFF
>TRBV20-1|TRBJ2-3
CSARAVVAGTDTQYF
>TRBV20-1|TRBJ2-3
CSARSPGLGITDTQYF
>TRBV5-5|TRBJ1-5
CASSSGTSNQPQHF
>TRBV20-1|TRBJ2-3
CSAERGSGGTDTQYF
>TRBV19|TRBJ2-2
CASSIIGRAGELFF
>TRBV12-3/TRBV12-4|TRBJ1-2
CASSLRTAQFFYGYTF
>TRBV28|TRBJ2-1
CASSLTPGSPGGNEQFF
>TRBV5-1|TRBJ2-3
CASSLAADTQYF
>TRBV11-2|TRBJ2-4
CASSLSGNIQYF
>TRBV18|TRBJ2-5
CASSPPRGRETQYF
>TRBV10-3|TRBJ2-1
CAINRDSRGDEQFF
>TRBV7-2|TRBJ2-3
CASSLATGLAGDFLTDTQYF
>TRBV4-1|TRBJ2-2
CASSQDSGPANTGELFF
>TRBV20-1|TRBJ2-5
CSARASRGTQYF
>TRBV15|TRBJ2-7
CATSRDRLIYEQYF
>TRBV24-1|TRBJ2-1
CATSDLGDRGQSYNEQFF
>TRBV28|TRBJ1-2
CASSLFREYTF
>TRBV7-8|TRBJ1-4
CASGWGGSSYEKLFF
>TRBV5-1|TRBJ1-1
CASSGPSRGVTEAFF
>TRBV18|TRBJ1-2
CASSPSQELSYGYTF
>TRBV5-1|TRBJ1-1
CASSPNPLTGGAAFF
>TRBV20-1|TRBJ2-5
CSARGTGGVMYQETQYF
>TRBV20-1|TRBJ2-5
CSARDDRETQYF